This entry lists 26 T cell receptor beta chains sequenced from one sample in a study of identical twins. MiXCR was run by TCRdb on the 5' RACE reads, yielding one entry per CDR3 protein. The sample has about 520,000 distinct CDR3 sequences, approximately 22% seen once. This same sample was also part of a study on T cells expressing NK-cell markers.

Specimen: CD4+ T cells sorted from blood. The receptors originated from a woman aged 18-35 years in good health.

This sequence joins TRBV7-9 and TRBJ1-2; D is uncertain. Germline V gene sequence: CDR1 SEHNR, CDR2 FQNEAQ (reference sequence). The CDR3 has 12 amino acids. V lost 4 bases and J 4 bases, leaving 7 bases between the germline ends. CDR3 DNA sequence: TGTGCCAGCAGCTATTCTGCCTATGGCTACACCTTC. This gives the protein CASSYSAYGYTF.

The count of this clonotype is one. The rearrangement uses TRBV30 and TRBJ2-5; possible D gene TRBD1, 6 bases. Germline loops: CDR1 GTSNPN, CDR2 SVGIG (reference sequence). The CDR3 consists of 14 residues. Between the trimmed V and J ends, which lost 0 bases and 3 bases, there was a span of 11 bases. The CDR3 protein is CAWSVQGRKETQYF. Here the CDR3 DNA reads TGTGCCTGGAGTGTACAGGGTCGAAAAGAGACCCAGTACTTC.

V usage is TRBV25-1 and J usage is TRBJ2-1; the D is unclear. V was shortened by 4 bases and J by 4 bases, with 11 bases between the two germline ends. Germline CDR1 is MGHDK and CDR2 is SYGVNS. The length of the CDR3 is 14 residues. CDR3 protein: CASSGIGLYNEQFF. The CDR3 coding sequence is TGTGCCAGCAGTGGGATTGGTTTATACAATGAGCAGTTCTTC.

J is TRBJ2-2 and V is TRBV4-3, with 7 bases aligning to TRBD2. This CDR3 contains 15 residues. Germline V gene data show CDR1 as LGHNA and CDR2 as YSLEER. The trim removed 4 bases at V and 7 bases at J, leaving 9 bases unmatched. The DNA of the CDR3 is TGCGCCAGCAGCCCAGTAGAAGGGGAGGGCGGGGAGCTGTTTTTT. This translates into CASSPVEGEGGELFF.

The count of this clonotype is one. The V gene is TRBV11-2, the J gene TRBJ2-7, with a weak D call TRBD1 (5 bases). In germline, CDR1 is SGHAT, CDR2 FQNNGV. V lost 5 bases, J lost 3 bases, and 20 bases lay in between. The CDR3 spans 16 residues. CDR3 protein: CASSPLITGGLYEQYF. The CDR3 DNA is TGTGCCAGCAGCCCTCTCATAACAGGCGGCCTCTACGAGCAGTACTTC.

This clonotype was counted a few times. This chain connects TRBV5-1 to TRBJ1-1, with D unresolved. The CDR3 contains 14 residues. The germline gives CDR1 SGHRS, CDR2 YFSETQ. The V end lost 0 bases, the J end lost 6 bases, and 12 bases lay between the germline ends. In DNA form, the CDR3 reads TGCGCCAGCAGCTTGGCAGCGGCGAGTCCTGAAGCTTTCTTT. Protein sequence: CASSLAAASPEAFF. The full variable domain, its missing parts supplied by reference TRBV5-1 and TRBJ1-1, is KAGVTQTPRYLIKTRGQQVTLSCSPISGHRSVSWYQQTPGQGLQFLFEYFSETQRNKGNFPGRFSGRQFSNSRSEMNVSTLELGDSALYLCASSLAAASPEAFFGQGTRLTVV.

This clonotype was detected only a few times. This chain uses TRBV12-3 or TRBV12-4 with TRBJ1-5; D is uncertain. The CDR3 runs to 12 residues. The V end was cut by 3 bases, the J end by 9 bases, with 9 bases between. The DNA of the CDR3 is TGTGCCAGCAGTTTCGGTACCCTGCCCCAGCATTTT. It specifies CASSFGTLPQHF.

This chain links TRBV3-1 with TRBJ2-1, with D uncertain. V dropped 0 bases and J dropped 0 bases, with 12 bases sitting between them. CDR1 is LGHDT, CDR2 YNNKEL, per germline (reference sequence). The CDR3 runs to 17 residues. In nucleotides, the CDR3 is TGTGCCAGCAGCCAAGACCGGTGGGCTAGCTCCTACAATGAGCAGTTCTTC. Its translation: CASSQDRWASSYNEQFF.

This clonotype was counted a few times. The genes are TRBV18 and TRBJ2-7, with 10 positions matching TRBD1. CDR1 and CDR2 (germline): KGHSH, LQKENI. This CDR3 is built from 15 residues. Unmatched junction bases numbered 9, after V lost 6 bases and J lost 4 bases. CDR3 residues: CASSPRQGASYEQYF. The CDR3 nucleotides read TGTGCCAGCTCCCCGAGACAGGGGGCGTCGTACGAGCAGTACTTC.

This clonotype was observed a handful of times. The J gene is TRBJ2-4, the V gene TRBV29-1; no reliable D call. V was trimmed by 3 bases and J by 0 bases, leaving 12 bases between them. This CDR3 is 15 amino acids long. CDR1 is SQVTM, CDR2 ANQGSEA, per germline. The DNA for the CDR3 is TGCAGCGTTGAGCCAGTAACTCTAGCCAAAAACATTCAGTACTTC. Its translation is CSVEPVTLAKNIQYF.

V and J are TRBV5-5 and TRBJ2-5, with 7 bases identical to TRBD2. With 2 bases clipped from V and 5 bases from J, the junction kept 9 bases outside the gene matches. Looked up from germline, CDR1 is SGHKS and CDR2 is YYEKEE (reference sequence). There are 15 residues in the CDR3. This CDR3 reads CASSFSPSGGETQYF. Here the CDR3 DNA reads TGTGCCAGCAGCTTTTCGCCTAGCGGTGGGGAGACCCAGTACTTC.

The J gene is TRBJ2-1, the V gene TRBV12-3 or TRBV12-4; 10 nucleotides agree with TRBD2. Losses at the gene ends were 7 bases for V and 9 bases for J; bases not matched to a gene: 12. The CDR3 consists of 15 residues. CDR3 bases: TGTGCCAGCAACTTGGGGTCTAGCGGGAGAGGTGAGCAGTTCTTC. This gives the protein CASNLGSSGRGEQFF.

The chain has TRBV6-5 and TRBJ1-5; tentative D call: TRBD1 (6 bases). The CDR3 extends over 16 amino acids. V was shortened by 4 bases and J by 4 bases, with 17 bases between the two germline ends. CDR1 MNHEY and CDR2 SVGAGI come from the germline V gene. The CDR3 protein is CASSSTSTGLNQPQHF. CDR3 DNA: TGTGCCAGCAGTTCAACTTCTACAGGGCTGAATCAGCCCCAGCATTTT.

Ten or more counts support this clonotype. CDR3 bases: TGTGCCAGCAGCTCGTTAGCGGGGAGCTCCTACGAGCAGTACTTC. Translated: CASSSLAGSSYEQYF. The chain recombines TRBV12-3 or TRBV12-4 with TRBJ2-7; 8 nucleotides align to TRBD2. The CDR3 length is 15 residues. Unmatched junction bases numbered 7, after V lost 6 bases and J lost 0 bases.

CDR3 in amino acids: CASSLDWAQSGYTF. In DNA, the CDR3 is TGCGCCAGCAGCTTGGACTGGGCCCAGAGTGGCTACACCTTC. The V and J genes are TRBV5-1 and TRBJ1-2; D uncertain. V gave up 0 bases and J gave up 7 bases, with 13 bases separating them. The germline V gene has CDR1 SGHRS and CDR2 YFSETQ. The CDR3 is made up of 14 amino acids. The variable domain in full, completed from reference TRBV5-1 and TRBJ1-2, reads KAGVTQTPRYLIKTRGQQVTLSCSPISGHRSVSWYQQTPGQGLQFLFEYFSETQRNKGNFPGRFSGRQFSNSRSEMNVSTLELGDSALYLCASSLDWAQSGYTFGSGTRLTVV.

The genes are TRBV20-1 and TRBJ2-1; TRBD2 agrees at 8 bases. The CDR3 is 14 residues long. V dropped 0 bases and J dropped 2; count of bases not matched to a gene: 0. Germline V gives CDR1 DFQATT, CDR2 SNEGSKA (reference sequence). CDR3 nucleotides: TGCAGTGCTAGAGAGCGGGGGGCCTACAATGAGCAGTTCTTC. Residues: CSARERGAYNEQFF.

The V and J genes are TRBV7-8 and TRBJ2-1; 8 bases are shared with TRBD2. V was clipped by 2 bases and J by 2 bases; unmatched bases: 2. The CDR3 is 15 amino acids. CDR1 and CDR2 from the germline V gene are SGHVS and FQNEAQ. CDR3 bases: TGTGCCAGCAGCTTACGGGAGGGCCCCTACAATGAGCAGTTCTTC. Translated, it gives CASSLREGPYNEQFF.

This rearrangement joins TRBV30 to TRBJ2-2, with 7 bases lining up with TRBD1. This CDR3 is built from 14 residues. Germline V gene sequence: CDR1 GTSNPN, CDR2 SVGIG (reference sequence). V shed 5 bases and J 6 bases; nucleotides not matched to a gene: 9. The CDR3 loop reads CAWQGGAMAGELFF. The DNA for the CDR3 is TGTGCCTGGCAAGGGGGCGCAATGGCCGGGGAGCTGTTTTTT.

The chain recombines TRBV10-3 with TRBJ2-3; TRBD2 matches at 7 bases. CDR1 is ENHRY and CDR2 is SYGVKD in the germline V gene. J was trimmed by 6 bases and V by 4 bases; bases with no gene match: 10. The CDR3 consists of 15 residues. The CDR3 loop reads CAISGGGIDMDTQYF. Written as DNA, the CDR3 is TGTGCCATCAGTGGGGGGGGAATCGACATGGATACGCAGTATTTT.

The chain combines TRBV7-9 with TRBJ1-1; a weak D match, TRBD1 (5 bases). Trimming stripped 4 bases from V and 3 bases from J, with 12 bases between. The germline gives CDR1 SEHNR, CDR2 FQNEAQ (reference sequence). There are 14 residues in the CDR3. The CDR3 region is CASSSPLGHTEAFF. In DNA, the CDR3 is TGTGCCAGCAGCTCCCCATTGGGGCACACTGAAGCTTTCTTT.

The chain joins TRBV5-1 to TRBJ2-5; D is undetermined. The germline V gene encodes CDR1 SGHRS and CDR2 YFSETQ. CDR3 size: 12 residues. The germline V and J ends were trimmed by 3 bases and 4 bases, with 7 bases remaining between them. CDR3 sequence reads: CASSWPRETQYF. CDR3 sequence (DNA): TGCGCCAGCAGCTGGCCACGAGAGACCCAGTACTTC.

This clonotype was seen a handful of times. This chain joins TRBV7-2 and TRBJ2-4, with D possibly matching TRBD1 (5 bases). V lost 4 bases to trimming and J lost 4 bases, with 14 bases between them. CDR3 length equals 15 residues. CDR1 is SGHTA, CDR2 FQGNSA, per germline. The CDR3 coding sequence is TGTGCCAGCAGCTCAGGACAACCCGGGAAAAACATTCAGTACTTC. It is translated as CASSSGQPGKNIQYF.

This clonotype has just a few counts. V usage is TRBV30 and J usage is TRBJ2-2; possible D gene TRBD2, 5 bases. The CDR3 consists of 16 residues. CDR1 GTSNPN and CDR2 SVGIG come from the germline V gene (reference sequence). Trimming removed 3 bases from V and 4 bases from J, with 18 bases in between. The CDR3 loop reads CAWSASTNIPTGELFF. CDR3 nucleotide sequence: TGTGCCTGGAGCGCGTCGACTAACATACCCACCGGGGAGCTGTTTTTT.

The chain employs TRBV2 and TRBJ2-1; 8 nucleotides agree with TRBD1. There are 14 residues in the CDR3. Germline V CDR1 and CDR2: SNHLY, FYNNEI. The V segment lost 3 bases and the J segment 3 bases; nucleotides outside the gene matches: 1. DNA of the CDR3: TGTGCCAGCAGTGAGGACAGGGTCTACAATGAGCAGTTCTTC. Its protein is CASSEDRVYNEQFF. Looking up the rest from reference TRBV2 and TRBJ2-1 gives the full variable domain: EPEVTQTPSHQVTQMGQEVILRCVPISNHLYFYWYRQILGQKVEFLVSFYNNEISEKSEIFDDQFSVERPDGSNFTLKIRSTKLEDSAMYFCASSEDRVYNEQFFGPGTRLTVL.

CDR3 in amino acids: CSAPDRGTSGPEQFF. Written as DNA, the CDR3 is TGCAGTGCCCCTGATCGTGGGACTAGCGGGCCAGAGCAGTTCTTC. The chain carries TRBV20-1 and TRBJ2-1, with 12 positions matching TRBD2. This CDR3 is built from 15 residues. Germline values: CDR1 DFQATT, CDR2 SNEGSKA (reference sequence). J lost 10 bases, V lost 6 bases, and 13 bases had no gene match.

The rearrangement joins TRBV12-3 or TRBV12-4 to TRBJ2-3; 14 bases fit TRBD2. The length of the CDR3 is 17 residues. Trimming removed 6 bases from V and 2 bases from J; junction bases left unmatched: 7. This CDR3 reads CASSRGTSGGLTDTQYF. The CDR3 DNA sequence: TGTGCCAGCAGCCGTGGGACTAGCGGGGGACTCACAGATACGCAGTATTTT.